Listed below are T cell receptor beta chains from one sample, sequenced in a study of shared clonotypes between healthy human individuals. Sequencing used immunoSEQ multiplex PCR; TCRdb keeps in-frame clones, though not all of them. Of 1.5 million to 2.5 million clones listed, approximately 94% are singletons. Sequenced sample: naive CD8+ T cells sorted from blood. These receptors were collected from a man in his late teens or twenties in good health. Both conserved end residues are part of each CDR3. The D gene is left open where the match is weak. For some rows the clone size is stated as once, few or many, or as a class when expanded; others skip it.

j_call | d_call | clone_size | v_call | cdr3_nt | cdr3_aa
TRBJ2-5 | NA | NA | TRBV7-9 | TGTGCCAGCAGCTTAGTCTCTGAGGATGTGACCCAGTACTTC | CASSLVSEDVTQYF
TRBJ2-7 | NA | NA | TRBV6-1 | TGTGCCAGCAGTGTGGTCTTTGGGCCCTCCTACGAGCAGTACTTC | CASSVVFGPSYEQYF
TRBJ2-7 | TRBD1 | NA | TRBV4-3 | TGCGCCAGCAGCGATAATTTCGGACAGGTAACATACGAGCAGTACTTC | CASSDNFGQVTYEQYF
TRBJ2-1 | TRBD2 | NA | TRBV4-2 | TGTGCCAGCAGCCTGACTAGCGGGGGGCAGGTTGAGCAGTTCTTC | CASSLTSGGQVEQFF
TRBJ2-1 | TRBD1 | NA | TRBV2 | TGTGCCAGCAGCACCGGGACAGGGGCCCACTACAATGAGCAGTTCTTC | CASSTGTGAHYNEQFF
TRBJ2-3 | NA | NA | TRBV7-5 | TGTGCCAGAAGCCGCACCGGGACCCCTTACTTCCCAGATACGCAGTATTTT | CARSRTGTPYFPDTQYF
TRBJ2-5 | TRBD2 | NA | TRBV4-3 | TGCGCCAGCAGCCAAGTGTCTGCGGGACTACTTATCCAAGAGACCCAGTACTTC | CASSQVSAGLLIQETQYF
TRBJ1-5 | NA | NA | TRBV9 | TGTGCCAGCAGCGTAGCGGCAGGAGATCAGCCCCAGCATTTT | CASSVAAGDQPQHF
TRBJ2-7 | NA | NA | TRBV5-4 | TGTGCCAGCAGCTTTTGGGGGTACGAGCAGTACTTC | CASSFWGYEQYF
TRBJ2-7 | NA | NA | TRBV5-6 | TGTGCCAGCAGCTTGGGGGATCTTGCCTACGAGCAGTACTTC | CASSLGDLAYEQYF
TRBJ2-5 | TRBD2 | once | TRBV4-1 | TGCGCCAGCAGCCAGCTAGCGGGAGAACGGGAAGAGACCCAGTACTTC | CASSQLAGEREETQYF
TRBJ2-7 | NA | once | TRBV5-6 | TGTGCCAGCAGCTCGGGGGGCGGGACCTACGAGCAGTACTTC | CASSSGGGTYEQYF
TRBJ2-3 | TRBD1 | once | TRBV27 | TGTGCCAGCACTCCACCCCTGGGGGACAGGGCTTTGGGTACGCAGTATTTT | CASTPPLGDRALGTQYF
TRBJ1-2 | NA | NA | TRBV6-1 | TGTGCCAGCAGGGACCTTAACTATGGCTACACCTTC | CASRDLNYGYTF
TRBJ2-1 | NA | NA | TRBV19 | TGTGCCAGTACCCTAGGAGATAACTTACTAAGCTCCTACAATGAGCAGTTCTTC | CASTLGDNLLSSYNEQFF
TRBJ2-3 | TRBD2 | NA | TRBV4-1 | TGCGCCAGCAGCCTCTCACTAGCGGGGGAGACAGATACGCAGTATTTT | CASSLSLAGETDTQYF
TRBJ2-7 | NA | NA | TRBV21-1 | TGTGCCAGCAGCGTCAGGAGGGGTATCTACGAGCAGTACTTC | CASSVRRGIYEQYF
TRBJ2-3 | TRBD2 | NA | TRBV7-9 | TGTGCCAGCAGCTACGTGTCGGGACTAGCGGCTTTCACAGATACGCAGTATTTT | CASSYVSGLAAFTDTQYF
TRBJ2-7 | NA | NA | TRBV7-8 | TGTGCCAGCAGCTTAGTTGGATACGAGCAGTACTTC | CASSLVGYEQYF
TRBJ1-2 | TRBD1 | NA | TRBV13 | TGTGCCAGCACGCAGGACAGGGGGCAATATGGCTACACCTTC | CASTQDRGQYGYTF
TRBJ2-7 | TRBD1 | NA | TRBV6-5 | TGTGCCAGCAGTTACTCGACCCTCGGGACAGGGGGGGAGCAGTACTTC | CASSYSTLGTGGEQYF
TRBJ2-1 | TRBD2 | NA | TRBV10-2 | TGCGCCACCGGAGCGGGATCGAGGGATGAGCAGTTCTTC | CATGAGSRDEQFF
TRBJ1-5 | NA | once | TRBV6-5 | TGTGCCAGCAGTTACCTCGGCTCCAATCAGCCCCAGCATTTT | CASSYLGSNQPQHF
TRBJ1-5 | NA | NA | TRBV5-1 | TGCGCCAGCAGCTTTGGCCAGGGAGAGCAGCCCCAGCATTTT | CASSFGQGEQPQHF
TRBJ2-7 | NA | NA | TRBV6-5 | TGTGCCAGCAGTTACTCGAAAGGACCTCTCGCGTACGAGCAGTACTTC | CASSYSKGPLAYEQYF
TRBJ2-4 | NA | NA | TRBV30 | TGTGCCTGGAGCTCTTTGGGGAACATTCAGTACTTC | CAWSSLGNIQYF
TRBJ1-1 | NA | NA | TRBV4-1 | TGCGCCAGCAGCCTTTCGAATTACGCCGGGGCTGAAGCTTTCTTT | CASSLSNYAGAEAFF
TRBJ2-5 | NA | NA | TRBV7-6 | TGTGCCAGCAGCTTCCTGGGGATGGAGACCCAGTACTTC | CASSFLGMETQYF
TRBJ1-5 | NA | NA | TRBV27 | TGTGCCAGCAGTCCTGGGACAAAGAGCAATCAGCCCCAGCATTTT | CASSPGTKSNQPQHF